These 10 T cell receptor beta chains came from one sample sequenced in a study of OX40 agonist ivuxolimab in advanced cancers. Assay used: immunoSEQ multiplex PCR; TCRdb lists only in-frame clones, some missing. The sample includes over 55,000 clones, more than 80% of them seen just once. The input for sequencing was CD4+ or CD8+ T cells sorted from blood, taken in a trial of the OX40 agonist ivuxolimab. These receptors all stem from an adult with an advanced solid tumor such as melanoma, head and neck, liver or kidney cancer.

The chain uses TRBV7-3 and TRBJ2-3; 12 bases are shared with TRBD2. The trim removed 1 base at V and 6 bases at J, leaving 2 bases unmatched. This CDR3 contains 15 residues. Germline values: CDR1 SGHTA, CDR2 FQGTGA. CDR3 nucleotides: TGTGCCAGCAGCTTAATGACTAGCGGGAGTGATACGCAGTATTTT. Its translation: CASSLMTSGSDTQYF.

The rearrangement uses TRBV7-2 and TRBJ2-7; no reliable D call. There are 15 residues in the CDR3. V shed 3 bases and J shed 0 bases, with 12 bases lying between them. Germline V gives CDR1 SGHTA, CDR2 FQGNSA. CDR3 coding DNA: TGTGCCAGCAGCTTCGGGCCTACCGGCTCCTACGAGCAGTACTTC. Encoded protein: CASSFGPTGSYEQYF.

V gene TRBV9 combines with J gene TRBJ2-1, with no clear D. Germline lookup yields CDR1 SGDLS and CDR2 YYNGEE. CDR3 size: 15 residues. The ends were cut back, 4 bases at V and 6 bases at J, with 17 bases in the middle. CDR3 sequence: CASSPTSWAANEQFF. The DNA for the CDR3 is TGTGCCAGCAGCCCGACCTCCTGGGCCGCCAATGAGCAGTTCTTC.

The rearrangement links TRBV11-2 to TRBJ2-5, with TRBD2 matching over 12 bases. Trimming took 5 bases from V and 5 from J; bases not matched to a gene: 9. The CDR3 has 16 residues. Germline CDR1 reads SGHAT; CDR2 reads FQNNGV. The CDR3 DNA follows: TGTGCCAGCAGCCCTAGCGGGGGGGGTAGAGGGGAGACCCAGTACTTC. Amino acid sequence: CASSPSGGGRGETQYF.

The V call is TRBV4-2, the J call TRBJ2-7; no definite D call. Trimming took 0 bases from V and 2 from J, leaving 11 bases between them. CDR3 length equals 15 residues. In germline, CDR1 is LGHNA, CDR2 YNFKEQ. The CDR3 DNA reads TGTGCCAGCAGCCAAGATCTCACCGTGGCCTACGAGCAGTACTTC. This encodes CASSQDLTVAYEQYF.

The chain couples TRBV7-2 to TRBJ1-1; no definite D call. The CDR3 is 13 residues long. The V and J ends lost 2 bases and 1 base respectively, with 5 bases between them. Germline V CDR1 and CDR2: SGHTA, FQGNSA. The CDR3 DNA is TGTGCCAGCAGCTTAAACCGGAACACTGAAGCTTTCTTT. Amino acids: CASSLNRNTEAFF. Complete variable domain (other parts from reference TRBV7-2 and TRBJ1-1): GAGVSQSPSNKVTEKGKDVELRCDPISGHTALYWYRQSLGQGLEFLIYFQGNSAPDKSGLPSDRFSAERTGGSVSTLTIQRTQQEDSAVYLCASSLNRNTEAFFGQGTRLTVV.

The chain joins TRBV28 to TRBJ2-4, with D maybe TRBD1 (6 bases). The CDR3 runs 15 residues. Germline CDR1 MDHEN, CDR2 SYDVKM. The V gene lost 6 bases and the J gene lost 8 bases, with 20 bases spanning the gap. The CDR3 spells CASSGAGELWDIQYF. The CDR3 DNA follows: TGTGCCAGCAGCGGGGCAGGGGAATTGTGGGACATTCAGTACTTC.

V gene TRBV5-1 combines with J gene TRBJ2-2; maybe TRBD1 (6 bases). The germline V and J ends were trimmed by 0 bases and 3 bases, with 9 bases remaining between them. From germline, CDR1 is SGHRS and CDR2 YFSETQ. There are 15 residues in the CDR3. The CDR3 bases are TGCGCCAGCAGCTTGGAGGGGGAATACACCGGGGAGCTGTTTTTT. Encoded protein: CASSLEGEYTGELFF.

In DNA form, the CDR3 reads TGTGCCAGCAGCCCAAACGACAGGGGACGATTCCAGCCCCAGCATTTT. This translates into CASSPNDRGRFQPQHF. The chain employs TRBV28 and TRBJ1-5, with TRBD1 matching 8 bases. CDR3 length equals 16 residues. CDR1 is MDHEN and CDR2 is SYDVKM in the germline V gene. The junction had 14 bases not matched to a gene; V was cut back by 6 bases and J by 7 bases.

This clone was recorded only once. The rearrangement links TRBV6-1 to TRBJ2-7; possibly TRBD2 for D (5 bases). The V gene's germline CDR1 is MNHNS and CDR2 SASEGT. The CDR3 is 14 amino acids. V was cut by 7 bases and J by 7 bases, with 20 bases left in between. CDR3 residues: CASMGTSAGWEQYF. The CDR3 nucleotides are TGTGCCAGCATGGGAACCAGCGCGGGTTGGGAGCAGTACTTC.